The 12 T cell receptor beta chains below come from one sample, sequenced in a study of CD8 T cells in ankylosing spondylitis. What these receptors recognize is not known. Whole-study results and caveats: A TCR beta motif made of several highly homologous variants seemed typical of ankylosing spondylitis blood.

TCRdb reanalysed the 5' RACE reads using MiXCR and keeps one entry per CDR3 protein. The sample has hundreds of thousands of distinct CDR3 sequences; roughly 26% are singletons. The specimen sequenced was blood, either unsorted or a sorted T cell fraction (not recorded which). The source of these receptors is a male donor with ankylosing spondylitis.

With respect to this clonotype: One junction end does not reproduce the germline sequence, and a read error may be involved. This sequence joins TRBV20-1 and TRBJ2-2, with D tentatively TRBD2 (6 bases). Germline V gene data show CDR1 as DFQATT and CDR2 as SNEGSKA (reference sequence). The CDR3 runs 13 residues. Here the CDR3 DNA reads TGCAGTGCTAGAGCCGTGGGGAGGTGGGAGCCGTTTTTT. Translating gives CSARAVGRWEPFF.

This clonotype has only a few counts. V gene TRBV7-9 combines with J gene TRBJ2-7; no definite D call. This CDR3 is built from 11 residues. The germline V and J ends were trimmed by 4 bases and 4 bases, with 5 bases remaining between them. Germline V CDR1 and CDR2: SEHNR, FQNEAQ (reference sequence). For the CDR3, the DNA is TGTGCCAGCAGCTCCATGTACGAGCAGTACTTC. It yields the protein CASSSMYEQYF.

The V gene is TRBV20-1, the J gene TRBJ1-6, with D perhaps matching TRBD1 (6 bases). V was shortened by 6 bases and J by 7 bases, with 19 bases between the two germline ends. Germline V lookup: CDR1 DFQATT, CDR2 SNEGSKA (reference sequence). The CDR3 runs to 15 residues. The CDR3 DNA follows: TGCAGTGCCTCGGGACATCCCGAGGGAAATTCACCCCTCCACTTT. Protein product: CSASGHPEGNSPLHF.

This clonotype came up a few times. This sequence joins TRBV14 and TRBJ2-5; the D is unclear. V shed 4 bases and J shed 5 bases, with 8 bases lying between them. Germline V lookup: CDR1 SGHDN, CDR2 FVKESK. The CDR3 consists of 12 residues. The CDR3 loop reads CASSRVAETQYF. CDR3 bases: TGTGCCAGCAGCCGGGTGGCGGAGACCCAGTACTTC.

This clonotype has a handful of counts. The chain joins TRBV7-9 to TRBJ1-4; possible D gene TRBD1, 6 bases. The CDR3 length is 14 residues. Germline V CDR1 and CDR2: SEHNR, FQNEAQ (reference sequence). Trimming stripped 8 bases from V and 7 bases from J, with 17 bases between. In DNA, the CDR3 is TGTGCCAGCGGGGGGGGCAGTGCCTTTGAAAAACTGTTTTTT. Translated: CASGGGSAFEKLFF.

As for this clonotype: The germline gene is not matched at one end of the junction; a read error may be the cause. V and J are TRBV5-1 and TRBJ2-2; 12 bases agree with TRBD2. This CDR3 comprises 16 residues. Germline-derived CDR1 and CDR2 are SGHRS and YFSETQ. The CDR3 sequence is CASRLETSGSTGELFF. The CDR3 DNA is TGCGCCAGCAGATTGGAGACTAGCGGGAGCACCGGGGAGCTGTTTTTT.

J is TRBJ2-1 and V is TRBV25-1; TRBD2 aligns across 12 bases. CDR3 length: 23 amino acids. Germline V lookup: CDR1 MGHDK, CDR2 SYGVNS. V lost 1 base to trimming and J lost 3 bases; unmatched junction nucleotides: 22. The chain's CDR3 is CASSESGGEKGPRTSGNYNEQFF. The CDR3 coding sequence is TGTGCCAGCAGTGAATCGGGGGGAGAGAAGGGTCCTCGGACTAGCGGGAACTACAATGAGCAGTTCTTC.

In its sample, this clonotype was seen a few times. The chain employs TRBV7-9 and TRBJ1-2; D unresolved. The V end was cut by 4 bases, the J end by 4 bases, with 10 bases between. The CDR3 is made up of 13 amino acids. CDR1 and CDR2 from the germline V gene are SEHNR and FQNEAQ (reference sequence). CDR3 nucleotide sequence: TGTGCCAGCAGCTCGTCTAACTCCTATGGCTACACCTTC. Amino acid sequence: CASSSSNSYGYTF.

The chain joins TRBV20-1 to TRBJ2-7; D remains unclear. Per germline, CDR1 DFQATT and CDR2 SNEGSKA (reference sequence). V lost 3 bases and J 6 bases, leaving 12 bases between the germline ends. CDR3 length: 12 amino acids. The DNA of the CDR3 is TGCAGTGCTAGTAGGCCAGGCCCCGAGCAGTACGTC. Amino acids: CSASRPGPEQYV.

This clonotype occurred a few times. The V gene is TRBV2, the J gene TRBJ1-3, with a weak D call TRBD1 (5 bases). V was cut by 7 bases and J by 6 bases, with 13 bases left in between. CDR1 and CDR2 from the germline V gene are SNHLY and FYNNEI. The CDR3 consists of 13 residues. The CDR3 loop is CASTETEINTIYF. For the CDR3, the DNA is TGTGCCAGCACGGAGACAGAAATAAACACCATATATTTT.

The V gene is TRBV3-1, the J gene TRBJ2-1; 8 nucleotides line up with TRBD2. The germline V gene encodes CDR1 LGHDT and CDR2 YNNKEL (reference sequence). The V segment lost 1 base and the J segment 8 bases; nucleotides outside the gene matches: 7. The CDR3 loop spans 15 amino acids. The CDR3, as DNA: TGTGCCAGCAGCCAAGTCGGACTAGCTGTAGATGAGCAGTTCTTC. This gives the protein CASSQVGLAVDEQFF.

This chain uses TRBV6-1 with TRBJ1-5, with 7 bases aligning to TRBD1. From germline, CDR1 is MNHNS and CDR2 SASEGT. The CDR3 spans 15 residues. J gave up 0 bases and V 4 bases, and 3 bases lay outside the gene matches. In DNA, the CDR3 is TGTGCCAGCAGTGCAGGGGGGGATAGCAATCAGCCCCAGCATTTT. Translated, it gives CASSAGGDSNQPQHF.